This is a list of T cell receptor beta chains from one sample in a study of blood T cell repertoires in COVID-19. The table came from immunoSEQ multiplex PCR; TCRdb's copy has only in-frame clones and leaves some out. The sample has about 330,000 clones, more than 85% seen once. Sequenced sample: PBMCs or T cells enriched from blood (not recorded which). These receptors were collected from a woman in her twenties or thirties who had recovered from COVID-19. The CDR3 runs from the conserved cysteine through the conserved F or W. Fields, in order: V gene, J gene, D gene, clone size, CDR3 DNA, CDR3 protein. The D gene is left open where the match is weak. Not all rows give a size; the values are once, few, many and, for expanded clones, a class.

TRBV3-1/TRBV3-2	TRBJ1-2	TRBD1	.	TGTGCCAGCAGCCAGCGGACAGGGGGTATGAATGGCTACACCTTC	CASSQRTGGMNGYTF
TRBV7-2	TRBJ1-3	.	once	TGTGCCAGCAGCTTACGGCAGGCATCGGGAAACACCATATATTTT	CASSLRQASGNTIYF
TRBV9	TRBJ2-2	.	.	TGTGCCAGCAGCGACCGCCCAGGGCAGGAGCTGTTTTTT	CASSDRPGQELFF
TRBV5-1	TRBJ1-2	.	.	TGCGCCAGCAGCGAAGACAGGTGGGGCTACACCTTC	CASSEDRWGYTF
TRBV24-1	TRBJ2-1	TRBD2	.	TGTGCCACCAGACGAGCGGGAGTTCAAGAGCAGTTCTTC	CATRRAGVQEQFF
TRBV16	TRBJ1-4	.	.	TGTGCCAGCTCCCCGAGTGGCGGAACTAATGAAAAACTGTTTTTT	CASSPSGGTNEKLFF
TRBV28	TRBJ1-2	.	.	TGTGCCAGCAGTTTAGGACACGGTCGAGGCTATGGCTACACCTTC	CASSLGHGRGYGYTF
TRBV25-1	TRBJ1-2	.	once	TGTGCCAGCAGTGACGGGGTGTATAACCATGGCTACACCTTC	CASSDGVYNHGYTF
TRBV28	TRBJ2-1	TRBD2	.	TGTGCCAGCAGCCACCTCGGTCTAGCGGGAGGTTCAGCCTACAATGAGCAGTTCTTC	CASSHLGLAGGSAYNEQFF
TRBV28	TRBJ1-5	.	.	TGTGCCAGCAGTCCCCCCCCGCGGCTTCAGCCCCAGCATTTT	CASSPPPRLQPQHF
TRBV3-1/TRBV3-2	TRBJ2-3	TRBD2	.	TGTGCCAGCAGAGCGGGGGCGGGAGTTGGAGATACGCAGTATTTT	CASRAGAGVGDTQYF